Listed below are T cell receptor beta chains from one sample, sequenced in a study of T cell responses to AZD1222 COVID-19 vaccine. Method: immunoSEQ multiplex PCR; TCRdb's copy keeps in-frame clones and lacks some. Of around 130,000 clones detected, approximately 89% appear once; the ten largest clones hold roughly 4.7%. Sequencing used peripheral blood, obtained on day 0 of AZD1222 vaccination. These TCRs come from an adult in good health. The CDR3 runs from the conserved cysteine through the conserved F or W. D genes are given only for firm matches. The size entry is marked missing in some rows and otherwise reads once, few, many or a size class.

abundance	d_gene	v_gene	j_gene	CDR3aa	CDR3nt
-	TRBD2	TRBV3-1/TRBV3-2	TRBJ2-7	CASSPLGPSGDWEQYF	TGTGCCAGCAGCCCCCTGGGGCCTAGCGGGGATTGGGAGCAGTACTTC
-	TRBD2	TRBV7-9	TRBJ2-5	CASSPGTSLETQYF	TGTGCCAGCAGCCCAGGGACTAGCCTAGAGACCCAGTACTTC
-	TRBD1	TRBV5-6	TRBJ1-4	CASSDRATNEKLFF	TGTGCCAGCAGCGACAGGGCAACTAATGAAAAACTGTTTTTT
-	-	TRBV7-8	TRBJ1-5	CASSYGLITRSNQPQHF	TGTGCCAGCAGTTATGGACTCATCACTAGGAGCAATCAGCCCCAGCATTTT
-	-	TRBV4-1	TRBJ1-2	CASSQVLGGRFYGYTF	TGCGCCAGCAGCCAAGTCCTGGGGGGGCGCTTCTATGGCTACACCTTC
-	-	TRBV19	TRBJ1-5	CASSISRQGNQPQHF	TGTGCCAGTAGTATTTCGAGACAGGGCAATCAGCCCCAGCATTTT
-	-	TRBV25-1	TRBJ1-4	CASRERANEKLFF	TGTGCCAGCAGGGAGAGGGCTAATGAAAAACTGTTTTTT
-	TRBD2	TRBV6-1	TRBJ2-1	CASSEGLAGSRLF	TGTGCCAGCAGTGAAGGACTAGCGGGGAGTCGGCTCTTC
-	-	TRBV18	TRBJ1-4	CASSPRTTDAITANEKLFF	TGTGCCAGCTCACCACGGACGACGGACGCTATTACGGCTAATGAAAAACTGTTTTTT
-	-	TRBV30	TRBJ1-2	CAWSPGAGYGYTF	TGTGCCTGGAGTCCCGGGGCTGGCTATGGCTACACCTTC
-	-	TRBV5-1	TRBJ1-2	CASSLDRVSYGYTF	TGCGCCAGCAGCTTGGACAGGGTATCCTATGGCTACACCTTC
-	-	TRBV19	TRBJ2-2	CASSIFRGSGELFF	TGTGCCAGTAGTATATTTCGGGGATCCGGGGAGCTGTTTTTT
-	TRBD1	TRBV4-2	TRBJ1-2	CASSQDLTGGNGYTF	TGTGCCAGCAGCCAAGATCTCACAGGGGGCAATGGCTACACCTTC
-	-	TRBV6-2/TRBV6-3	TRBJ2-1	CASSYESLYRTNEQFF	TGTGCCAGCAGTTACGAGTCCTTGTACCGAACCAATGAGCAGTTCTTC
-	-	TRBV28	TRBJ1-5	CASSLYGGSQPQHF	TGTGCCAGCAGTTTATATGGGGGTTCGCAGCCCCAGCATTTT
once	-	TRBV30	TRBJ1-1	CASTSWGSTEAFF	TGTGCCTCGACCTCCTGGGGCAGCACTGAAGCTTTCTTT
-	-	TRBV6-5	TRBJ2-7	CASRGQSSYEQYF	TGTGCCAGCCGGGGGCAGAGCTCCTACGAGCAGTACTTC
-	TRBD1	TRBV28	TRBJ2-7	CASSLTNPYGQGQSPYEQYF	TGTGCCAGCAGTTTGACTAATCCCTACGGACAGGGGCAATCGCCCTACGAGCAGTACTTC
-	TRBD1	TRBV18	TRBJ1-5	CASSPDSGGRQPQHF	TGTGCCAGCTCACCAGATTCAGGGGGTAGGCAGCCCCAGCATTTT
-	TRBD1	TRBV5-6	TRBJ2-5	CASSIYDRGPETQYF	TGTGCCAGCAGCATCTACGACAGGGGGCCAGAGACCCAGTACTTC
-	-	TRBV19	TRBJ1-2	CASSIRGKDRYGYTF	TGTGCCAGTAGTATTAGGGGGAAGGATCGCTATGGCTACACCTTC
-	-	TRBV11-2	TRBJ2-7	CASSFERGSYEQYF	TGTGCCAGCAGCTTTGAGAGGGGCTCTTACGAGCAGTACTTC
few	TRBD1	TRBV15	TRBJ2-7	CATSRTGKYEQYF	TGTGCCACCAGCAGGACAGGGAAGTACGAGCAGTACTTC
-	TRBD1	TRBV28	TRBJ1-5	CASSTPQGPSNQPQHF	TGTGCCAGCAGTACGCCACAGGGGCCAAGCAATCAGCCCCAGCATTTT
-	-	TRBV15	TRBJ2-1	CATSQIISYNEQFF	TGTGCCACCAGTCAAATAATCTCCTACAATGAGCAGTTCTTC
-	TRBD1	TRBV5-4	TRBJ2-1	CASSLGTGNHNEQFF	TGTGCCAGCAGCTTGGGGACAGGGAATCACAATGAGCAGTTCTTC
-	TRBD1	TRBV2	TRBJ2-1	CASTDRDRGPNEQFF	TGTGCCAGCACTGACCGGGACAGGGGGCCTAATGAGCAGTTCTTC
-	-	TRBV28	TRBJ2-2	CASSFGRNTGELFF	TGTGCCAGCAGTTTCGGCAGAAACACCGGGGAGCTGTTTTTT
-	TRBD2	TRBV19	TRBJ2-1	CASGRDGQFF	TGTGCCAGCGGGAGGGACGGGCAGTTCTTC
-	-	TRBV28	TRBJ2-1	CASRAFKTRQARLGSYNEQFF	TGTGCCAGCAGGGCCTTTAAGACCAGACAGGCTCGTTTGGGTTCCTACAATGAGCAGTTCTTC
-	-	TRBV6-5	TRBJ1-2	CASRGTGSKNYGYTF	TGTGCCAGCCGAGGGACCGGGTCCAAAAACTATGGCTACACCTTC
-	TRBD1	TRBV5-1	TRBJ1-2	CARDRQYGYTF	TGCGCCAGGGACAGGCAATATGGCTACACCTTC
-	-	TRBV5-8	TRBJ2-5	CASSYTRIETQYF	TGTGCCAGCAGCTATACGAGGATAGAGACCCAGTACTTC
-	-	TRBV30	TRBJ1-5	CAWSVSAGNSNQPQHF	TGTGCCTGGAGTGTATCAGCCGGAAATAGCAATCAGCCCCAGCATTTT
-	-	TRBV5-6	TRBJ2-7	CASRSRGTLYEQYF	TGTGCCAGCAGATCACGGGGGACATTATACGAGCAGTACTTC
-	-	TRBV7-8	TRBJ2-7	CASSNPSRGKIYEQYF	TGTGCCAGCAGCAATCCGTCGAGGGGCAAGATCTACGAGCAGTACTTC
-	-	TRBV10-3	TRBJ2-7	CAISEAYEQYF	TGTGCCATCAGTGAGGCCTACGAGCAGTACTTC
-	-	TRBV7-9	TRBJ2-7	CAYRDTTALYEQYF	TGTGCCTACAGGGACACAACCGCTCTCTACGAGCAGTACTTC
-	TRBD2	TRBV3-1/TRBV3-2	TRBJ2-2	CASSQSGGSGELFF	TGTGCCAGCAGCCAAAGCGGGGGGTCCGGGGAGCTGTTTTTT
-	TRBD1	TRBV5-4	TRBJ1-4	CASSPGGQGDNEKLFF	TGTGCCAGCAGCCCTGGGGGACAGGGAGATAATGAAAAACTGTTTTTT
-	-	TRBV28	TRBJ2-1	CASRLEPSSYNEQFF	TGTGCCAGCAGGCTAGAGCCCAGCTCCTACAATGAGCAGTTCTTC
-	-	TRBV10-1	TRBJ2-7	CASGVGNEQYF	TGCGCCAGCGGGGTCGGCAACGAGCAGTACTTC
-	TRBD2	TRBV27	TRBJ2-1	CASIQGLAKNEQFF	TGTGCCAGCATTCAAGGACTAGCGAAAAATGAGCAGTTCTTC
-	TRBD2	TRBV15	TRBJ2-3	CATSREGGSGGVDTQYF	TGTGCCACCAGCAGAGAGGGTGGGAGCGGGGGAGTTGATACGCAGTATTTT
-	TRBD1	TRBV5-1	TRBJ1-5	CASSLTPAGQGLEPQHF	TGCGCCAGCAGCTTGACCCCGGCGGGACAGGGTTTGGAGCCCCAGCATTTT
-	TRBD2	TRBV4-1	TRBJ2-7	CASSQLAGGTYEQYF	TGCGCCAGCAGCCAACTAGCGGGGGGGACCTACGAGCAGTACTTC
-	TRBD1	TRBV6-5	TRBJ2-5	CASSYAGQGIETQYF	TGTGCCAGCAGTTACGCAGGACAGGGGATAGAGACCCAGTACTTC
-	TRBD2	TRBV3-1/TRBV3-2	TRBJ2-7	CASSPTTSGVSYEQYF	TGTGCCAGCAGTCCTACGACTAGCGGGGTTTCCTACGAGCAGTACTTC
-	TRBD2	TRBV27	TRBJ2-1	CASSRSGSSYNEQFF	TGTGCCAGCAGTCGTAGCGGGAGCTCCTACAATGAGCAGTTCTTC
-	-	TRBV9	TRBJ2-5	CASSPTRADRRGETQYF	TGTGCCAGCAGCCCAACCAGGGCAGACAGGCGGGGGGAGACCCAGTACTTC
-	-	TRBV6-5	TRBJ1-2	CASIPRRGLSGYTF	TGTGCCAGCATCCCCCGGCGGGGGCTTAGTGGCTACACCTTC
-	-	TRBV6-1	TRBJ2-5	CASSDSPNGETQYF	TGTGCCAGCAGTGATAGCCCCAACGGGGAGACCCAGTACTTC
-	-	TRBV7-2	TRBJ2-2	CASSLGPIRTGELFF	TGTGCCAGCAGCTTAGGGCCAATTCGCACCGGGGAGCTGTTTTTT
-	-	TRBV29-1	TRBJ2-3	CSVGPETDTQYF	TGCAGCGTTGGGCCAGAGACAGATACGCAGTATTTT
-	TRBD2	TRBV5-1	TRBJ2-3	CASSSPGGGATDTQYF	TGCGCCAGCAGCTCCCCCGGCGGGGGGGCAACAGATACGCAGTATTTT
-	-	TRBV6-5	TRBJ1-3	CATTGFTTGNTIYF	TGTGCCACTACGGGTTTCACGACGGGAAACACCATATATTTT
-	TRBD1	TRBV5-1	TRBJ1-3	CASSLAGTGRGNTIYF	TGCGCCAGCAGCTTGGCAGGGACAGGGCGAGGAAACACCATATATTTT
-	-	TRBV2	TRBJ2-1	CAMVGRSYNEQFF	TGTGCCATGGTCGGGCGGAGCTACAATGAGCAGTTCTTC
-	TRBD2	TRBV30	TRBJ2-5	CAWGGRRLGGLAGRETQYF	TGTGCCTGGGGAGGGCGGCGACTAGGGGGACTAGCGGGAAGGGAGACCCAGTACTTC